The T cell receptor beta chain under discussion was sequenced for a study of cytomegalovirus exposure and HLA in healthy donors (dated 2017 in TCRdb). With regard to the full study: An earlier analysis of approximately 590 of the donors reported 250 to 350 Gb of sequence data and around 120 million unique TCR beta sequences from about 179 million T cells. A later genetic analysis used genome-wide SNP genotypes for about three fifths of the 666 donors, treating that subset as a discovery cohort. In the later analysis, no new phenotypic data were used to find candidate immune exposures; instead, reliance was placed on TCR beta sequences and their occurrence across donors. A separate validation cohort of 100 to 150 different subjects was used in addition to the 666-subject first cohort. Every repertoire in the discovery cohort had been generated on one and the same sequencing platform. A later analysis re-analyzed previously published TCR beta repertoires from roughly 600 donors and added high-resolution HLA genotyping to study TCR occurrence patterns. Among about 410 genotyped donors of the cohort, an average of approximately 240,000 unique TCR beta nucleotide sequences was sequenced per donor, of which about 19% were non-productive. To predict cytomegalovirus infection status, the study brought together high-throughput TCR immunosequencing, statistical association of individual TCRs with disease status, and machine learning. An early release covering some 640 HLA-typed donors comprised roughly 300 gigabases of sequencing data and roughly 86 million unique TCR sequences. HLA typing included class I and class II loci at four-digit resolution. Of the roughly 430 genotyped donors, roughly 80% fell in the genetic ancestry cluster associated with self-reported Caucasian donors. Using immunosequencing, the study profiled T cell repertoires from 500 to 800 subjects and related those repertoires to cytomegalovirus serostatus. The number of donors typed differed by locus, with about 629-630 for A, B, C, DRB1 and DQB1, 522 for DQA1, about 610 for DPA1, and approximately 470 for DPB1. The study aimed to test whether cataloging public T cell receptors could reveal signatures of past pathogen exposure. Donor age, sex, ethnicity and CMV serostatus were compiled alongside the repertoire data. In an earlier analysis of roughly 540 of the donors, high-throughput TCR beta sequencing was used to judge whether each TCR beta V gene segment behaved as functional or pseudogenic. Several DR-DQ haplotypes were treated as single units for association and clustering because of strong linkage in the cohort.

Study-wide findings and limitations: A further reported finding was that TCR beta sequences accurately predicted the HLA-A and HLA-B alleles for most subjects in the first cohort. The authors suggested that the approach could potentially be extended to other disease states and immunological phenotypes. Most CMV-associated TCR beta chains appeared to be HLA-restricted in a later analysis, and the HLA associations seemed to be driven largely by CMV exposure. When HLA alleles, especially DR and DQ, strongly co-occurred, TCR associations were difficult to assign to individual alleles. HLA typing was unavailable for some donors at each locus, so association tests used only the typed subset. In an earlier analysis of 587 of the donors, most TCR beta V segments were observed in productive rearrangements about 90% or about 30% of the time, broadly matching IMGT annotations. Linkage disequilibrium might explain the correlated functional status among segregating V segments, but an unknown experimental factor could not be ruled out. V-gene and J-gene trimming of TCR beta chains was associated with a missense DCLRE1C variant in a later genetic analysis, and the association was replicated in an independent cohort. In a later analysis, some 17,000 TCR beta sequences were associated with specific HLA alleles at a false discovery rate of 0.05. In a later analysis, several top co-occurrence clusters were reported to appear linked to parvovirus B19, influenza, CMV and Epstein-Barr virus. For the cohort, immune exposure information was limited to CMV serostatus. Because counts were too low, roughly 16 rarely observed V segments, including chromosome 9 orphons, were left out of the earlier analysis of 587 of the donors. In a later analysis, HLA-associated TCR beta chains were found to be more clonally expanded and to have lower generation probabilities than equally common non-associated chains. Only TCR beta chains were sequenced in this cohort, and the absence of alpha or paired-chain data limited detectable features. A few of the identified cytomegalovirus-associated TCR beta chains were confirmed in vitro to be specific for cytomegalovirus antigens. The classifier was reported to diagnose cytomegalovirus status with high specificity and sensitivity in both the original and validation cohorts. In a later genetic analysis, fewer N-insertions in productive TCRs were reported among donors in an Asian-associated ancestry cluster than the roughly 710-donor mean. Roughly uniform sequencing depth across donors was assumed in presence/absence analyses, although this assumption may not hold. In a later analysis, the rate of TCR association differed among HLA loci, with DRB1 alleles having the most associated TCRs and HLA-C alleles having the fewest. In the study, around 150 TCR beta chains were listed as associated with cytomegalovirus. The 87-base-pair reads could not distinguish some IMGT-functional V segments, including TRBV6-2 and TRBV6-3, so those segments were excluded. The sequencing pipeline was judged likely to have produced a cluster of highly shared sequence variants as a technical artifact. Across donors, most TCR sequences were observed very rarely, whereas some public TCRs were present in many individuals.

CDR1 and CDR2, per the germline V gene, are MDHEN and SYDVKM. Spanning cysteine to phenylalanine, the CDR3 consists of 14 amino acids. Just CDR3 DNA is preserved here, 42 bases in frame from base 1. V was cut back by 2 bases and J by 5 bases, leaving a gap of 9 bases between them. The cohort comprised around 690 healthy bone marrow donors. Cohort members were all nominally healthy when sampled, although unrecorded immune exposures were likely present. The donor tested CMV seronegative, placing the donor among the 350 to 400 seronegative members of the cohort. Every donor gave a peripheral blood sample, and the peripheral blood mononuclear cells from that sample were used for TCR beta sequencing. Genomic DNA was extracted from the blood cell samples with the Qiagen DNeasy Blood Extraction Kit. On this clone itself: Its antigen target is currently unknown. The record has no base qualities; no much larger clone is one base away.

Libraries were made using the immunoSEQ multiplex PCR assay. A mixture of 60 forward primers for TCR Vbeta segments and 13 reverse primers for TCR Jbeta segments was used in the multiplex PCR. The CDR3 region of rearranged TCR beta genes was amplified from genomic DNA with a multiplex PCR assay. On the Illumina HiSeq System, the amplified TCR beta libraries were sequenced as 87-base-pair reads. The original methods were these. A later analysis tallied roughly 80 million unique TCR beta chains across the approximately 670 repertoires, and some 12 million of those chains were shared by two or more donors. To remove PCR and sequencing errors, raw reads were error-corrected and collapsed into unique sequences using a nearest-neighbor algorithm that merged closely related sequences. V, D and J gene segments were assigned by aligning CDR3 sequences to IMGT reference sequences. For a sequence to be retained, a match of at least six nucleotides to both a V gene segment and a J gene segment was required. A rearrangement was called productive if the CDR3 had no stop codons and remained in frame with V and J, and every other rearrangement was called non-productive. Following IMGT convention, CDR3 was defined as the stretch from the second conserved V-encoded cysteine up to the conserved J-encoded phenylalanine. Sequences without an unambiguous match to a single V gene segment were excluded from the earlier analysis of several hundred of the donors. An earlier analysis of under 750 of the donors called V segments functional above 56.7% productive rearrangements and segregating when the between-donor standard deviation exceeded 5%. A statistical classification framework was built for diagnosing cytomegalovirus status from the catalog of TCR beta chain sequences. In a later analysis, V and J genes were assigned by comparing TCR nucleotide sequences against IMGT/GENE-DB human TR gene sequences. The TCRdist pipeline was used in a later analysis to assign CDR3 sequences and most-parsimonious VDJ recombination scenarios. In a later analysis, each TCR beta chain was defined by its CDR3 amino acid sequence together with its V-gene family, and reads without a unique V-gene family were excluded. In a later analysis, 450 to 600 highly shared, low-generation-probability nucleotide sequences were removed to address suspected cross-contamination and a sequencing artifact. For each public chain, a later analysis derived a clonal expansion index from normalized ranks of inferred template counts within each repertoire. Generation probabilities in a later analysis came from a VDJ recombination model fitted to out-of-frame rearrangements, and those results were checked against IGoR. Hypergeometric tests were used in a later analysis to score TCR-TCR, TCR-HLA and TCR-CMV co-occurrence, with a repertoire-size bias correction applied to the TCR pairs. False discovery rates were estimated in a later analysis by permuting HLA or CMV assignments 20 times. In a later analysis, co-occurring TCRs were grouped using DBSCAN, and TCRdist sequence similarity was added for clustering within HLA-allele-positive subsets. Repertoires with fewer than 30,000 or more than 120,000 public chains were left out of co-occurrence clustering, as were about five repertoires with anomalous nucleotide sharing. Sourced from immuneACCESS, this table was stored by TCRdb with only in-frame sequences that have V and J called. A share of the clones is absent; for the studies checked, an unresolved V gene accounts for under half, and the remainder has no known explanation. D and trimming were read from the DNA, whereas the V and J calls and clone size are those reported in that table. Here the sample has fewer than 150,000 clones; around four fifths occur a single time. The ten most abundant clones make up roughly 2% of the sample.

The sequencing input was PBMCs. This clonotype originated in a man aged 30 to 45 in good health and CMV-seronegative. The sequence joins TRBV28 to TRBJ2-2; TRBD2 might be the D gene, on 6 matching bases. Here the CDR3 is given as CASSLGGWTGELFF. The nucleotides read TGTGCCAGCAGTTTAGGGGGGTGGACCGGGGAGCTGTTTTTT.